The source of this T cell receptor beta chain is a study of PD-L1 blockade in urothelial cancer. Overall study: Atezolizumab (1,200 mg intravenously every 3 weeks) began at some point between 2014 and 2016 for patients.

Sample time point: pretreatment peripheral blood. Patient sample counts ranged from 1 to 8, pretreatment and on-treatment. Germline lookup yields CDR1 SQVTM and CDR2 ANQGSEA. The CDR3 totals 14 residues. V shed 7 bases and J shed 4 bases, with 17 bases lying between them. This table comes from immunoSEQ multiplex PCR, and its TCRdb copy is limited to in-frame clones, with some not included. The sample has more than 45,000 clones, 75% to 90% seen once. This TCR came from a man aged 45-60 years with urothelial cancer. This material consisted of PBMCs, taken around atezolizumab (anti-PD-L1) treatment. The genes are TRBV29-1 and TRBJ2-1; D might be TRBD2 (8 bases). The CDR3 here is CSAGGGRGYNEQFF. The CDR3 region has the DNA TGCAGCGCCGGGGGGGGCAGGGGGTACAATGAGCAGTTCTTC.